Listed here are 28 T cell receptor beta chains from one sample, sequenced in a study of T cell responses to AZD1222 COVID-19 vaccine. The method was immunoSEQ multiplex PCR; TCRdb's version includes in-frame clones alone and lacks a portion of them. The table records about 200,000 clones, about 93% of them present only once. The specimen was peripheral blood, collected 28 days after the second AZD1222 dose. The source of these receptors is an adult who received the AZD1222 COVID-19 vaccine.

The chain employs TRBV9 and TRBJ1-2; 9 positions agree with TRBD1. Germline CDR1 is SGDLS and CDR2 is YYNGEE. The CDR3 has 19 amino acids. J gave up 8 bases and V 3 bases, and 23 bases lay outside the gene matches. CDR3 sequence: CASSATMDILSGQGMGYTF. CDR3 sequence (DNA): TGTGCCAGCAGCGCCACTATGGACATCCTCTCGGGACAGGGAATGGGCTACACCTTC.

The chain has TRBV7-9 and TRBJ1-4; D not resolved. Germline V lookup: CDR1 SEHNR, CDR2 FQNEAQ (reference sequence). Trimming cost V 0 bases and J 4 bases, with 15 bases left between them. The length of the CDR3 is 17 residues. This CDR3 reads CASSLARAAGLNEKLFF. In nucleotides, the CDR3 is TGTGCCAGCAGCTTAGCCCGTGCGGCAGGCCTTAATGAAAAACTGTTTTTT.

The chain recombines TRBV10-1 with TRBJ1-6; TRBD1 matches at 11 bases. Trimming took 5 bases from V and 7 from J; bases not matched to a gene: 1. The germline V gene encodes CDR1 WNHNN and CDR2 SYGVQD (reference sequence). The CDR3 runs to 14 residues. In DNA form, the CDR3 reads TGCGCCAGCAGTCGGGACAGGGGGAATTCACCCCTCCACTTT. Residues: CASSRDRGNSPLHF.

This clone was observed a handful of times. The rearrangement joins TRBV7-9 to TRBJ2-7, with a possible D match to TRBD1 (5 bases). CDR3 size: 13 residues. CDR1 is SEHNR, CDR2 FQNEAQ, per germline (reference sequence). The ends were cut back, 6 bases at V and 7 bases at J, with 16 bases in the middle. The CDR3 region is CASSDKGPAEQYF. CDR3 DNA: TGTGCCAGCAGTGACAAGGGGCCCGCAGAGCAGTACTTC.

The chain is built from TRBV6-5 and TRBJ1-1, with D possibly matching TRBD1 (5 bases). With 6 bases removed from V and 5 bases from J, the gap between germline ends came to 13 bases. CDR1 MNHEY and CDR2 SVGAGI come from the germline V gene. The CDR3 is 13 amino acids. The CDR3 reads CASSGRGGTEAFF. DNA for the CDR3: TGTGCCAGCAGCGGTAGGGGCGGAACTGAAGCTTTCTTT.

This chain links TRBV5-6 with TRBJ1-6; D is unresolved. The CDR3 is 13 amino acids. With 0 bases removed from V and 14 bases from J, the gap between germline ends came to 12 bases. Germline CDR1 reads SGHDT; CDR2 reads YYEEEE. The CDR3 here is CASSLADTSALHF. For the CDR3, the DNA is TGTGCCAGCAGCTTGGCAGACACCTCAGCCCTCCACTTT.

This clone was recorded only once. This chain links TRBV6-6 with TRBJ1-3; D is undetermined. V gave up 6 bases and J gave up 5 bases, with 20 bases separating them. This CDR3 contains 16 residues. The germline gives CDR1 MNHNY, CDR2 SVGAGI (reference sequence). CDR3 amino acids: CASSSGFGTARNTIYF. The CDR3 region has the DNA TGTGCCAGCAGCTCCGGATTCGGTACAGCCAGAAACACCATATATTTT.

In this sample, this clone turned up a few times. The chain uses TRBV6-5 and TRBJ1-2; D unresolved. From germline, CDR1 is MNHEY and CDR2 SVGAGI. The CDR3 has 13 amino acids. The V and J ends lost 5 bases and 8 bases respectively, with 15 bases between them. In DNA, the CDR3 is TGTGCCAGCAGTCGGCAGAGCACCCCGGGCTACACCTTC. Protein: CASSRQSTPGYTF.

The chain is built from TRBV2 and TRBJ1-1; 7 bases are shared with TRBD1. V lost 11 bases to trimming and J lost 2 bases; unmatched junction nucleotides: 8. The germline V gene encodes CDR1 SNHLY and CDR2 FYNNEI. This CDR3 spans 13 amino acids. The CDR3 spells CAGARQGNTEAFF. CDR3 nucleotide sequence: TGTGCCGGAGCAAGACAGGGTAACACTGAAGCTTTCTTT.

The chain has TRBV27 and TRBJ1-1; D ambiguous. V was trimmed by 3 bases and J by 4 bases, leaving 9 bases between them. This CDR3 has 13 residues. CDR1 is MNHEY, CDR2 SMNVEV, per germline (reference sequence). CDR3 amino acids: CASSLSTATEAFF. Here the CDR3 DNA reads TGTGCCAGCAGTTTGAGTACTGCCACTGAAGCTTTCTTT.

The chain uses TRBV4-2 and TRBJ2-7; D is tentatively TRBD1 or TRBD2 (5 bases each). Trimming stripped 0 bases from V and 3 bases from J, with 24 bases between. Per the germline V gene, CDR1 is LGHNA and CDR2 is YNFKEQ. This CDR3 spans 19 amino acids. The DNA of the CDR3 is TGTGCCAGCAGCCAAGAACTCAACTATCTTACCTCAGGGAGCTACGAGCAGTACTTC. It codes for CASSQELNYLTSGSYEQYF.

This clone was picked up a small number of times. V gene TRBV11-3 combines with J gene TRBJ2-1; the match to TRBD1 covers 9 bases. Germline CDR1 and CDR2: SGHNT and YENEEA. CDR3 length equals 15 residues. With V trimmed by 5 bases and J by 2 bases, 4 bases remained unmatched. CDR3 residues: CASSPGQGTYNEQFF. For the CDR3, the DNA is TGTGCCAGCAGCCCGGGACAGGGAACCTACAATGAGCAGTTCTTC.

The J gene is TRBJ2-5, the V gene TRBV28; 8 bases match TRBD1. The V gene end was trimmed by 7 bases and the J gene end by 4 bases; junction bases not matched to a gene: 2. The CDR3 is 12 residues long. Germline CDR1 and CDR2: MDHEN and SYDVKM. The CDR3 region has the DNA TGTGCCAGCACAGGGGGCCGAGAGACCCAGTACTTC. It encodes CASTGGRETQYF.

This chain uses TRBV2 with TRBJ1-4; 9 bases are a match to TRBD1. The CDR3 covers 15 residues. J was trimmed by 3 bases and V by 8 bases; bases with no gene match: 7. CDR1 SNHLY and CDR2 FYNNEI come from the germline V gene. The CDR3 loop is CASSRTGAPNEKLFF. The CDR3 DNA sequence: TGTGCCAGCTCAAGGACAGGGGCACCTAATGAAAAACTGTTTTTT.

This chain connects TRBV29-1 to TRBJ2-3; 12 bases fit TRBD2. Germline trimming cut 6 bases from V and 4 bases from J; bases unmatched to any gene: 5. CDR1 and CDR2 (germline): SQVTM, ANQGSEA. The CDR3 has 14 residues. Written as DNA, the CDR3 is TGCAGCGTCTGGACTAGCGGGGATGCAGATACGCAGTATTTT. It encodes CSVWTSGDADTQYF.

The chain has TRBV13 and TRBJ1-6; D not resolved. V lost 3 bases, J lost 7 bases, and 4 bases lay in between. Germline CDR1 PRHDT, CDR2 FYEKMQ (reference sequence). The CDR3 consists of 12 residues. CDR3 in amino acids: CASSLMNSPLHF. The CDR3 DNA follows: TGTGCCAGCAGCTTGATGAATTCACCCCTCCACTTT.

The chain has TRBV30 and TRBJ1-1, with a possible D match to TRBD1 (6 bases). The CDR3 runs 14 residues. Germline V gene data show CDR1 as GTSNPN and CDR2 as SVGIG (reference sequence). The ends were cut back, 0 bases at V and 4 bases at J, with 12 bases in the middle. This CDR3 is CAWSVLGGGTEAFF. DNA for the CDR3: TGTGCCTGGAGTGTTCTTGGAGGGGGCACTGAAGCTTTCTTT.

This chain links TRBV11-3 with TRBJ2-1; D call uncertain. Per germline, CDR1 SGHNT and CDR2 YENEEA. V lost 1 base and J lost 2, with 3 bases in between. This CDR3 has 13 amino acids. CDR3 DNA sequence: TGTGCCAGCAGCTTAGGTGCCTACAATGAGCAGTTCTTC. It codes for CASSLGAYNEQFF.

The genes are TRBV5-1 and TRBJ1-3, with a possible D match to TRBD1 (5 bases). The CDR3 consists of 14 residues. Germline V gene lookup returns CDR1 SGHRS and CDR2 YFSETQ. Trimming cost V 0 bases and J 8 bases, with 12 bases left between them. For the CDR3, the DNA is TGCGCCAGCAGCTTGGCCGGCGGGACGGACACCATATATTTT. Translated: CASSLAGGTDTIYF. The full variable domain, with the rest looked up from reference TRBV5-1 and TRBJ1-3, is KAGVTQTPRYLIKTRGQQVTLSCSPISGHRSVSWYQQTPGQGLQFLFEYFSETQRNKGNFPGRFSGRQFSNSRSEMNVSTLELGDSALYLCASSLAGGTDTIYFGEGSWLTVV.

The gene calls are TRBV4-1 and TRBJ2-1, with D possibly being TRBD1 (6 bases). CDR1 is MGHRA, CDR2 YSYEKL, per germline. Trimming pared 2 bases from V and 1 base from J, leaving 18 bases between. The CDR3 spans 18 residues. Written as DNA, the CDR3 is TGCGCCAGCAGCCAACTTAGCCTTGCGAGGGGGTCCTACAATGAGCAGTTCTTC. It codes for CASSQLSLARGSYNEQFF.

This sequence joins TRBV7-9 and TRBJ1-5; D is uncertain. Germline V gene data show CDR1 as SEHNR and CDR2 as FQNEAQ (reference sequence). Trimming took 5 bases from V and 4 from J, leaving 6 bases between them. This CDR3 has 12 amino acids. CDR3 sequence: CASSPENQPQHF. For the CDR3, the DNA is TGTGCCAGCAGCCCAGAAAATCAGCCCCAGCATTTT.

The chain recombines TRBV19 with TRBJ1-2; no firm D call. The CDR3 is 13 amino acids. The germline V gene encodes CDR1 LNHDA and CDR2 SQIVND (reference sequence). Between the trimmed V and J ends, which lost 3 bases and 2 bases, there was a span of 7 bases. CDR3 amino acids: CASSIGRNYGYTF. In nucleotides, the CDR3 is TGTGCCAGTAGTATCGGCCGGAACTATGGCTACACCTTC.

The chain links TRBV5-4 to TRBJ2-3, with D unresolved. The CDR3 covers 12 residues. CDR1 SGHNT and CDR2 YYREEE come from the germline V gene (reference sequence). V lost 4 bases and J 6 bases, leaving 9 bases between the germline ends. In DNA form, the CDR3 reads TGTGCCAGCAGCCGACTCTCTGATACGCAGTATTTT. This encodes CASSRLSDTQYF.

This clone has only a few counts. The rearrangement uses TRBV7-3 and TRBJ2-2, with D maybe TRBD1 (6 bases). The germline V gene encodes CDR1 SGHTA and CDR2 FQGTGA. The CDR3 totals 15 residues. The ends were cut back, 5 bases at V and 1 base at J, with 11 bases in the middle. This CDR3 is CASSHGQLNTGELFF. As DNA, the CDR3 is TGTGCCAGCAGCCATGGACAGTTGAACACCGGGGAGCTGTTTTTT.

The chain carries TRBV7-9 and TRBJ1-2, with D perhaps TRBD1 (6 bases). Deletions cut 1 base from V and 8 bases from J, with 14 bases between. Germline V lookup: CDR1 SEHNR, CDR2 FQNEAQ (reference sequence). This CDR3 is 14 amino acids long. CDR3 DNA sequence: TGTGCCAGCAGCTTAGATTCGGGGGGCGGCGGCTACACCTTC. This codes for CASSLDSGGGGYTF.

V usage is TRBV29-1 and J usage is TRBJ2-5; weak D call: TRBD1 (6 bases). The V gene lost 5 bases and the J gene lost 2 bases, with 15 bases spanning the gap. Per the germline V gene, CDR1 is SQVTM and CDR2 is ANQGSEA. The CDR3 loop spans 14 amino acids. Written as DNA, the CDR3 is TGCAGCGTTAATAGGGGACATACACAAGAGACCCAGTACTTC. Its translation is CSVNRGHTQETQYF.

J is TRBJ1-1 and V is TRBV6-5; D is ambiguous. The CDR3 spans 11 residues. Germline-derived CDR1 and CDR2 are MNHEY and SVGAGI. Trimming shortened V by 7 bases and J by 4 bases, and 7 bases separated the two germline ends. The CDR3 sequence is CASKAGTEAFF. DNA for the CDR3: TGTGCCAGCAAGGCCGGCACTGAAGCTTTCTTT.

The rearrangement links TRBV7-2 to TRBJ1-2; D is possibly TRBD1 (5 bases). The CDR3 has 14 residues. V was pared by 5 bases and J by 4 bases, with 14 bases between. Germline V gene data show CDR1 as SGHTA and CDR2 as FQGNSA. CDR3 bases: TGTGCCAGCAGCCGTAGACAGAATAGCTATGGCTACACCTTC. Protein: CASSRRQNSYGYTF. Full variable domain (missing parts from reference TRBV7-2 and TRBJ1-2): GAGVSQSPSNKVTEKGKDVELRCDPISGHTALYWYRQSLGQGLEFLIYFQGNSAPDKSGLPSDRFSAERTGGSVSTLTIQRTQQEDSAVYLCASSRRQNSYGYTFGSGTRLTVV.